This entry lists 27 T cell receptor beta chains sequenced from one sample in a study of PD-L1 blockade in urothelial cancer. Clones were sequenced by immunoSEQ multiplex PCR, and TCRdb holds only the in-frame ones, with some missing. The table has roughly 91,000 clones, 85% to 90% seen once. Time point reported: pretreatment peripheral blood. This specimen was PBMCs, taken around atezolizumab (anti-PD-L1) treatment. The source is a man aged 55 to 70 with urothelial cancer.

The chain uses TRBV12-5 and TRBJ2-2; 10 positions agree with TRBD1. Germline V gene sequence: CDR1 LGHNT, CDR2 FRNRAP. The CDR3 sequence is 15 residues long. The V segment lost 3 bases and the J segment 5 bases; nucleotides outside the gene matches: 3. In nucleotides, the CDR3 is TGTGCTAGTGGTTTTTGGACAGGGGGGACCGGGGAGCTGTTTTTT. Protein product: CASGFWTGGTGELFF.

The rearrangement links TRBV18 to TRBJ1-1, with D possibly being TRBD1 (5 bases). V was clipped by 3 bases and J by 4 bases, with 15 bases between them. There are 15 residues in the CDR3. Germline V lookup: CDR1 KGHSH, CDR2 LQKENI. The CDR3 DNA follows: TGTGCCAGCTCACCGACGATCCAGGGTATCACTGAAGCTTTCTTT. It specifies CASSPTIQGITEAFF. Variable domain in full (rest from reference TRBV18 and TRBJ1-1): NAGVMQNPRHLVRRRGQEARLRCSPMKGHSHVYWYRQLPEEGLKFMVYLQKENIIDESGMPKERFSAEFPKEGPSILRIQQVVRGDSAAYFCASSPTIQGITEAFFGQGTRLTVV.

The chain employs TRBV28 and TRBJ2-7; 9 nucleotides align to TRBD2. V trimming: 7 bases; J trimming: 0 bases; junction bases outside the gene matches: 10. The germline V gene encodes CDR1 MDHEN and CDR2 SYDVKM. The CDR3 contains 16 residues. The CDR3 DNA is TGTGCCAGCAAGACCCAAGCGGGAGGTTTCTCCTACGAGCAGTACTTC. As protein: CASKTQAGGFSYEQYF.

The chain couples TRBV9 to TRBJ2-1, with 7 bases fitting TRBD1. Unmatched junction bases numbered 2, after V lost 5 bases and J lost 0 bases. In germline, CDR1 is SGDLS, CDR2 YYNGEE. The CDR3 loop spans 14 amino acids. DNA for the CDR3: TGTGCCAGCAGTCGGGACAGCTCCTACAATGAGCAGTTCTTC. Translation: CASSRDSSYNEQFF.

This clone has a handful of counts. V is TRBV18 and J is TRBJ1-5; D is possibly TRBD1 (5 bases). Trimming removed 4 bases at V and 6 bases at J, with 16 bases between. Per the germline V gene, CDR1 is KGHSH and CDR2 is LQKENI. The length of the CDR3 is 15 residues. The CDR3 nucleotides are TGTGCCAGCTCACAGGGGCAGGGAACCTTTCAGCCCCAGCATTTT. This translates into CASSQGQGTFQPQHF.

This chain uses TRBV2 with TRBJ2-5; D possibly corresponds to TRBD2 (5 bases). Trimming pared 7 bases from V and 2 bases from J, leaving 11 bases between. The CDR3 is 13 residues long. The V gene's germline CDR1 is SNHLY and CDR2 FYNNEI. Here the CDR3 DNA reads TGTGCCAGCAAGTTCGGGGAACAAGAGACCCAGTACTTC. The encoded protein is CASKFGEQETQYF.

The J gene is TRBJ2-7, the V gene TRBV11-3, with D perhaps TRBD1 (6 bases). Germline V gives CDR1 SGHNT, CDR2 YENEEA. CDR3 length: 12 residues. Between the trimmed V and J ends, which lost 5 bases and 3 bases, there was a span of 8 bases. Here the CDR3 reads CASSPRGYEQYF. DNA of the CDR3: TGTGCCAGCAGCCCCAGGGGCTACGAGCAGTACTTC.

This clone was seen more than once but under ten times. V is TRBV2 and J is TRBJ1-4, with D tentatively TRBD1 (5 bases). Germline-derived CDR1 and CDR2 are SNHLY and FYNNEI. The CDR3 loop spans 15 amino acids. The CDR3 here is CATLQTGSTNEKLFF. DNA of the CDR3: TGTGCGACGCTTCAAACAGGTTCTACGAATGAAAAACTGTTTTTT.

The V gene is TRBV19, the J gene TRBJ2-5; D possibly corresponds to TRBD2 (5 bases). Trimming cost V 1 base and J 6 bases, with 15 bases left between them. The germline CDR1 and CDR2 sequences are LNHDA and SQIVND (reference sequence). The CDR3 is 15 residues long. CDR3 sequence: CASSIGSGVEKTQYF. The DNA of the CDR3 is TGTGCCAGTAGTATAGGATCCGGGGTCGAGAAGACCCAGTACTTC.

The V call is TRBV6-5, the J call TRBJ2-7; 9 nucleotides line up with TRBD1. V lost 1 base and J lost 5; bases outside the gene matches: 9. The germline V gene has CDR1 MNHEY and CDR2 SVGAGI. There are 16 residues in the CDR3. In nucleotides, the CDR3 is TGTGCCAGCAGTTACTTGCAAGGACAGGGGATTCACGAGCAGTACTTC. Translated, it gives CASSYLQGQGIHEQYF.

The V gene is TRBV11-3, the J gene TRBJ1-2; no definite D call. The germline V gene encodes CDR1 SGHNT and CDR2 YENEEA. Trimming left V 6 bases short and J 2 bases short, with 19 bases between. This CDR3 has 16 amino acids. The CDR3 protein is CASRLAAAGKNYGYTF. The CDR3 region has the DNA TGTGCCAGCAGACTAGCCGCGGCGGGCAAGAACTATGGCTACACCTTC.

In nucleotides, the CDR3 is TGTGCCAGCAGGGGACAAGCGAACACTGAAGCTTTCTTT. Translating it yields CASRGQANTEAFF. The chain links TRBV2 to TRBJ1-1, with a tentative D call TRBD1 (6 bases). Germline CDR1 SNHLY, CDR2 FYNNEI. Trimming stripped 6 bases from V and 1 base from J, with 9 bases between. The CDR3 consists of 13 residues. The variable domain in full, completed from reference TRBV2 and TRBJ1-1, reads EPEVTQTPSHQVTQMGQEVILRCVPISNHLYFYWYRQILGQKVEFLVSFYNNEISEKSEIFDDQFSVERPDGSNFTLKIRSTKLEDSAMYFCASRGQANTEAFFGQGTRLTVV.

CDR3 in DNA: TGTGCCAGCTCCCCCGGGACAGAGAACTACGAGCAGTACTTC. Translation: CASSPGTENYEQYF. J is TRBJ2-7 and V is TRBV9; TRBD1 matches 7 bases. CDR3 length: 14 amino acids. Germline V gene lookup returns CDR1 SGDLS and CDR2 YYNGEE. J was trimmed by 3 bases and V by 7 bases; bases with no gene match: 10.

This chain links TRBV5-1 with TRBJ1-1, with TRBD1 matching 8 bases. The CDR3 is 13 residues long. The V gene's germline CDR1 is SGHRS and CDR2 YFSETQ. V was clipped by 3 bases and J by 4 bases; unmatched bases: 2. The CDR3 region has the DNA TGCGCCAGCAGCTGGACAGGGACCACTGAAGCTTTCTTT. It translates to CASSWTGTTEAFF.

The chain uses TRBV19 and TRBJ2-3, with 10 bases aligning to TRBD2. CDR3 length: 15 residues. The V gene end was trimmed by 3 bases and the J gene end by 1 base; junction bases not matched to a gene: 1. Germline V gene data show CDR1 as LNHDA and CDR2 as SQIVND (reference sequence). The CDR3 region has the DNA TGTGCCAGTAGTATTCTAGCGGGGGGCACAGATACGCAGTATTTT. Translation gives CASSILAGGTDTQYF.

V usage is TRBV28 and J usage is TRBJ1-2; 11 nucleotides line up with TRBD1. J lost 6 bases, V lost 4 bases, and 16 bases had no gene match. CDR3 size: 18 residues. In germline, CDR1 is MDHEN, CDR2 SYDVKM. The DNA of the CDR3 is TGTGCCAGCAGTTCAGGTGGGGTGTGGGACAGGGGGAGCGATGGCTACACCTTC. This gives the protein CASSSGGVWDRGSDGYTF.

The chain links TRBV5-8 to TRBJ2-2; 11 nucleotides match TRBD1. The CDR3 is 15 amino acids. In germline, CDR1 is SGHTS, CDR2 YDEGEE. J lost 6 bases, V lost 1 base, and 2 bases had no gene match. As DNA, the CDR3 is TGTGCCAGCAGCTTGCCGGGACAGGGGGCCGGGGAGCTGTTTTTT. Translated, it gives CASSLPGQGAGELFF.

V usage is TRBV29-1 and J usage is TRBJ1-3, with D unresolved. The CDR3 contains 16 residues. V lost 4 bases and J 2 bases, leaving 18 bases between the germline ends. CDR1 is SQVTM and CDR2 is ANQGSEA in the germline V gene. CDR3 sequence (DNA): TGCAGCGTTGTCATGGGAGGAGTCCTAACTGGAAACACCATATATTTT. It translates to CSVVMGGVLTGNTIYF.

The rearrangement links TRBV5-1 to TRBJ1-2; D perhaps matches TRBD1 (6 bases). In germline, CDR1 is SGHRS, CDR2 YFSETQ. This CDR3 is 13 amino acids long. Trimming pared 2 bases from V and 7 bases from J, leaving 12 bases between. The CDR3 spells CASSFRGEGGYTF. For the CDR3, the DNA is TGCGCCAGCAGCTTCAGGGGTGAGGGTGGCTACACCTTC. Supplemented by reference TRBV5-1 and TRBJ1-2, the full variable domain reads KAGVTQTPRYLIKTRGQQVTLSCSPISGHRSVSWYQQTPGQGLQFLFEYFSETQRNKGNFPGRFSGRQFSNSRSEMNVSTLELGDSALYLCASSFRGEGGYTFGSGTRLTVV.

CDR3 sequence (DNA): TGTGCCAGCAGCTTGAGAGGGCTGACCTACGAGCAGTACTTC. It encodes CASSLRGLTYEQYF. The rearrangement joins TRBV5-4 to TRBJ2-7; TRBD2 might be the D (5 bases). Germline V gene data show CDR1 as SGHNT and CDR2 as YYREEE (reference sequence). CDR3 size: 14 residues. Trimming took off 1 base at V and 2 bases at J, with 10 bases between the two ends.

In regard to this clone: At one boundary the junction diverges from the germline segment, which might be a read error. The chain uses TRBV27 and TRBJ2-3; 9 positions match TRBD1. Germline CDR1 is MNHEY and CDR2 is SMNVEV (reference sequence). There are 16 residues in the CDR3. The CDR3 nucleotides read TGTGCCAGCCGTTTAGGGGACAGGGCTAGCACAGATACGCAGTATTTT. This encodes CASRLGDRASTDTQYF.

This chain connects TRBV29-1 to TRBJ2-5; 9 bases match TRBD1. V trimming: 7 bases; J trimming: 4 bases; junction bases outside the gene matches: 4. Germline assignment: CDR1 SQVTM and CDR2 ANQGSEA. This CDR3 region has 12 residues. The CDR3 nucleotides read TGCAGCGGCAACAGGGGGCGAGAGACCCAGTACTTC. It is translated as CSGNRGRETQYF.

The gene calls are TRBV7-9 and TRBJ2-7; TRBD1 might be the D (6 bases). This CDR3 comprises 14 residues. CDR1 and CDR2 (germline): SEHNR, FQNEAQ (reference sequence). V was pared by 5 bases and J by 2 bases, with 13 bases between. CDR3 sequence reads: CASSGPQGPYEQYF. The CDR3 coding sequence is TGTGCCAGCAGCGGTCCACAGGGTCCCTACGAGCAGTACTTC.

The chain has TRBV9 and TRBJ2-3; 8 bases are shared with TRBD2. This CDR3 comprises 15 residues. V was pared by 6 bases and J by 1 base, with 7 bases of the junction left unmatched. Germline lookup yields CDR1 SGDLS and CDR2 YYNGEE. The CDR3 spells CASTRGGLRTDTQYF. Written as DNA, the CDR3 is TGTGCCAGCACCCGGGGGGGGCTACGCACAGATACGCAGTATTTT.

This rearrangement joins TRBV6-1 to TRBJ1-2; 7 bases agree with TRBD1. The CDR3 sequence is 14 residues long. CDR1 MNHNS and CDR2 SASEGT come from the germline V gene. The J segment lost 4 bases and the V segment lost 4 bases, leaving 6 bases of the junction unmatched. The CDR3 is CASSVEAGGYGYTF. Here the CDR3 DNA reads TGTGCCAGCAGTGTGGAGGCAGGGGGCTATGGCTACACCTTC.

The chain couples TRBV11-1 to TRBJ2-1; 11 bases agree with TRBD2. This CDR3 spans 14 amino acids. J lost 6 bases, V lost 10 bases, and 8 bases had no gene match. Germline CDR1 reads SGHAT; CDR2 reads FQDESV (reference sequence). The CDR3 protein is CATRRLAGINEQFF. The CDR3 DNA reads as TGTGCCACCAGACGACTAGCGGGGATCAATGAGCAGTTCTTC.

The V call is TRBV6-1, the J call TRBJ1-3, with D perhaps matching TRBD1 (5 bases). This CDR3 is 15 amino acids long. The V gene's germline CDR1 is MNHNS and CDR2 SASEGT. Trimming shortened V by 6 bases and J by 0 bases, and 12 bases separated the two germline ends. The CDR3 is CASRQDRDSGNTIYF. DNA for the CDR3: TGTGCCAGCAGGCAAGACAGAGACTCTGGAAACACCATATATTTT.